What follows describes a single T cell receptor (beta chain). It has no known antigen specificity. Base qualities were left out, and no much larger clone turns up one base away. The sample belongs to a study of blood T cells in healthy people across ages (dated by TCRdb to the mid-2010s). Broadly, across the study: In model experiments, roughly one uniquely barcoded TCR beta cDNA molecule per two T cells was captured by template switching. To avoid experimental bias, donors of different ages were spread randomly across the sequencing lanes. Four age groups were formed from the donors: young (average about 17 years), middle-aged (more than 35), aged (approximately 60) and long-lived (about 80). To track age-related changes in TCR beta repertoire diversity, the study relied on deep sequencing normalized with unique cDNA molecular identifiers. For two donors (one aged 18 to 30 and one aged 80 or older), the study analyzed two additional independent replicas of 1 million unique cDNA reads from the same blood draw. Beyond this particular receptor, the publication reports: Because profiling used bulk unsorted PBMCs, naive and antigen-experienced compartments could not be compared conclusively. There was a strong correlation between observed TCR beta diversity and the percentage of naive T cells measured by flow cytometry. Total diversity estimates from one million sequenced T cells were considered lower bounds and underestimates. Because the CMV infection status of the donors was unknown, age-related changes in expanded clonotypes may potentially have been confounded. Compared with the aged group, the long-lived group had more naive CD4+ T cells, fewer expanded clones and increased TCR diversity, suggesting age selection. As age increased, observed TCR beta diversity per million T cells dropped in a roughly linear way, and a significant reduction was already evident by age roughly 40.

Deletion took 8 bases off V and 8 bases off J, with a span of 21 bases between the germline ends. Based on the germline V gene (reference sequence), the CDR1 and CDR2 sequences are DFQATT and SNEGSKA. The CDR3 has 13 amino acids, counting the end cysteine and phenylalanine. CDR3 DNA is the only sequence kept; it has 39 bases, read in frame from the first base. Library creation used 5' RACE. TCRdb shows the sequencer as Illumina HiSeq 2500. A second PCR of about 6 to 11 cycles was performed with a sample-barcoded 5' primer and a J-beta primer mix. A template-switch 5' adaptor carrying 12 random nucleotides introduced a unique molecular identifier onto each TCR beta cDNA molecule. At least 3 million CDR3-containing paired-end reads were obtained from each sample. The Mint cDNA synthesis kit, primed by a TRBC-specific oligonucleotide, was used to synthesize first-strand cDNA from all RNA. All cDNA was treated with uracil-DNA glycosylase and then went through a first 18-cycle PCR with the universal primers M1SS and BC2_uni_R. For the original study's pipeline: Normalization of each sample was performed by random selection of 1 million high-quality reads, each carrying a distinct molecular identifier. Instead of being binned into consensus sequences, reads with shared molecular identifiers were discarded. MiTCR, with a Q25 quality threshold and the strictest error-elimination algorithm, was used for CDR3 identification, clonotype clustering and error correction. Lower-bound total TCR beta diversity was estimated with a nonparametric unseen species model using Euler transformation. TCRdb handled the public reads itself, with Q25 trimming in fastp and clone calling in MiXCR, and kept productive beta chains. Identical CDR3 proteins give one entry, which carries the most common genes and DNA. The V and J calls and clone size come from TCRdb's table, not from the authors' own analysis. The sample includes hundreds of thousands of distinct CDR3 sequences, with less than 80% observed a single time. Jointly, the top ten make up about a quarter of the sample.

Donors were a few dozen systemically healthy Caucasian individuals from Russia aged roughly 6 to 90 years. Each donor gave around 9.5 milliliters of peripheral blood, collected into EDTA-treated Vacutainer tubes. Ficoll-Paque density-gradient centrifugation was used to isolate PBMCs, with at least 6.5 million per sample. Total RNA was extracted from PBMCs with Trizol reagent, with at least 6 micrograms obtained per sample. The percentages of naive CD45RAhigh/CD27high T cells were determined by flow cytometry on a PBMC aliquot from every donor. The sample taken for sequencing was blood. The TCR originated in a man aged 30 to 45 in good health. This receptor chain uses TRBV20-1 and TRBJ1-2, with no reliable assignment of the D segment. The sequenced DNA: TGCAGTCCCAAGCGGATAGGTTCAGGCGGCTACACCTTC. This sequence encodes CSPKRIGSGGYTF.